The table lists the clone carrying this T cell receptor beta chain with many counts. This sample is drawn from a study of blood T cell repertoires in COVID-19. Study context: The origin of the acute and convalescent COVID-19 samples was the United States, Italy and Spain. PBMCs, B-cell-depleted T cells, or T cells were the source of the cDNA or gDNA that made up the material.

Some clones are missing from TCRdb's copy, which holds only in-frame ones; the method was immunoSEQ multiplex PCR. The sample consists of about 94,000 clones, more than 60% of them appearing once. Germline CDR1 is SGHAT and CDR2 is FQNNGV. V was shortened by 2 bases and J by 0 bases, with 10 bases between the two germline ends. This CDR3 has 15 amino acids. Material for sequencing was peripheral blood. This TCR was recovered from a human donor in a cohort sampled during active COVID-19. V is TRBV11-2 and J is TRBJ1-2, with D unclear. This chain's CDR3 is CASSLSTDPNYGYTF. Written as DNA, the CDR3 is TGTGCCAGCAGCTTATCCACAGACCCTAACTATGGCTACACCTTC.